This T cell receptor beta chain came from a study of shared T cell receptors in the human thymus. Only in-frame clones appear in the TCRdb table, and some are missing; sequencing was by immunoSEQ multiplex PCR. The repertoire holds hundreds of thousands of clones, with roughly 86% as singletons. The CDR3 runs 15 residues. Germline V gene data show CDR1 as SEHNR and CDR2 as FQNEAQ (reference sequence). Germline trimming cut 5 bases from V and 3 bases from J; bases unmatched to any gene: 9. The data also belong to a second study, concerning human thymus T cells. That work contributes: Each of the donors was a healthy Finnish infant who was undergoing open corrective cardiac surgery for congenital heart defects. Resections from corrective heart surgery provided thymus tissue. Seemingly biased V and J gene usage marked thymic and blood repertoires. Unrelated individuals had highly overlapping thymic repertoires, as reported in related research.

The chain couples TRBV7-9 to TRBJ1-2, with 7 bases aligning to TRBD1. This TCR was sampled from a boy in the first two years of life with a congenital heart defect. Sequenced: thymocytes. CDR3 amino acids: CASSTEGQAHYGYTF. The CDR3, as DNA: TGTGCCAGCAGCACCGAAGGACAGGCGCACTATGGCTACACCTTC.